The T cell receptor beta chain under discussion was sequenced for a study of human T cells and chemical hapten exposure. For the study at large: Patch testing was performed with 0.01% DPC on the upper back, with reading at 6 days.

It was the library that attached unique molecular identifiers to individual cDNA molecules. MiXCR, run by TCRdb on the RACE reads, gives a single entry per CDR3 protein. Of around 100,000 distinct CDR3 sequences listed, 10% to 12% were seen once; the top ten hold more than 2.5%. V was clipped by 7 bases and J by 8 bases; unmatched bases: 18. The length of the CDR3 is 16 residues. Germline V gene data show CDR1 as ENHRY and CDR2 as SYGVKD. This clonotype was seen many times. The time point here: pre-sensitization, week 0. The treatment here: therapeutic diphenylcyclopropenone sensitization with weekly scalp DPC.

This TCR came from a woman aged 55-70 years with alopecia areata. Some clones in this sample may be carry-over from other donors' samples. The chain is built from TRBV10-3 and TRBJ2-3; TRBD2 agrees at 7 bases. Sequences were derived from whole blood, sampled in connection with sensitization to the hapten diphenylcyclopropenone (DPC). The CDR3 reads CAIKDEERGVTGTQYF. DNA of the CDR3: TGTGCCATCAAAGACGAGGAGCGGGGAGTCACTGGTACGCAGTATTTT.